This TCR beta chain comes out of a study of cytomegalovirus exposure and HLA in healthy donors. For the study at large: HLA-typed donors contributed about 85 million unique TCRs, which were held in an early data release.

The PCR employed 60 Vbeta primers together with 13 Jbeta primers. The protocol was immunoSEQ multiplex PCR, while the TCRdb copy is restricted to in-frame clones and leaves out a portion. This sample has some 100,000 clones, with 81% found just once. The ends were cut back, 1 base at V and 5 bases at J, with 12 bases in the middle. The germline V gene has CDR1 LNHDA and CDR2 SQIVND (reference sequence). The CDR3 spans 15 residues. The chain uses TRBV19 and TRBJ1-5; D is ambiguous. The TCR originated in a woman aged 25 to 45 in good health and CMV-seronegative. Material for sequencing was PBMCs. The CDR3 DNA reads as TGTGCCAGTAGTATAGTGTGGAGAGATCATCAGCCCCAGCATTTT. It yields the protein CASSIVWRDHQPQHF.